This TCR beta chain was found in a study of blood T cells in healthy people across ages (dated by TCRdb to the mid-2010s). Turning to the overall study: In model experiments, template switching captured roughly one uniquely barcoded TCR beta cDNA molecule for every two T cells. To track age-related changes in TCR beta repertoire diversity, the study relied on deep sequencing normalized with unique cDNA molecular identifiers. The donors were divided into four age groups: young (average approximately 15 years), middle-aged (approximately 42), aged (approximately 59) and long-lived (roughly 82). To avoid experimental bias, donors of different ages were randomly spread across the sequencing lanes. Using the same blood draw, the study looked at two additional independent replicas of 1 million unique cDNA reads for two donors, one aged 18 to 30 and the other aged 80 or older.

The CDR3 holds 15 amino acids from the cysteine to the phenylalanine. Kept here is only the CDR3 DNA, which spans 45 bases and is read in frame from base 1. V lost 4 bases and J lost 11 bases, and the count of bases not matched to a germline gene is 13. The germline V gene encodes CDR1 SEHNR and CDR2 FQNEAQ (reference sequence). The approximately 39 donors, aged about 6 to 100 years, were systemically healthy Caucasian individuals from Russia. Each donor gave around 9.5 milliliters of peripheral blood, collected into EDTA-treated Vacutainer tubes. Ficoll-Paque density-gradient centrifugation was used to isolate PBMCs, with at least 6.5 million per sample. Trizol reagent was used to extract total RNA from the PBMCs, yielding at least 5.5 micrograms per sample. The percentages of naive CD45RAhigh/CD27high T cells were determined by flow cytometry on a PBMC aliquot from every donor. The method behind the library was 5' RACE. Sequencing was performed on an Illumina HiSeq 2500. A second PCR of about 6 to 11 cycles was performed with a sample-barcoded 5' primer and a J-beta primer mix. Each TCR beta cDNA molecule received a unique molecular identifier from a template-switch 5' adaptor carrying 12 random nucleotides. Each sample yielded at least 3 million CDR3-containing paired-end reads. The Mint cDNA synthesis kit, primed by a TRBC-specific oligonucleotide, was used to synthesize first-strand cDNA from all RNA. Following uracil-DNA glycosylase treatment, all cDNA underwent a first 18-cycle PCR with the universal primers M1SS and BC2_uni_R. Processing in the source paper ran as follows. For normalization, 1 million high-quality reads were randomly selected from each sample, with every read carrying a distinct molecular identifier. Reads with shared molecular identifiers were discarded instead of being binned into consensus sequences. CDR3 identification, clonotype clustering and error correction used MiTCR with a Q25 quality threshold and the strictest error-elimination algorithm. A nonparametric unseen species model with Euler transformation was used to estimate lower-bound total TCR beta diversity. Using fastp at Q25 and MiXCR, TCRdb reprocessed the public reads and kept productive beta chains. Every entry covers one CDR3 protein and lists the most common genes and DNA from its rows. These V and J calls rely on TCRdb rather than the paper's analysis. The sample table holds 1.5 million to 2 million distinct CDR3 sequences, of which over 25% were seen once. The ten largest clonotypes hold roughly 8.2% of the sample.

The paper's findings and limits, for the study overall: Observed TCR beta diversity correlated strongly with the percentage of naive T cells measured by flow cytometry. As age increased, observed TCR beta diversity per million T cells dropped in a roughly linear way, and a significant reduction was already evident by age 40. Because profiling used bulk unsorted PBMCs, naive and antigen-experienced compartments could not be compared conclusively. Donor CMV infection status was unknown, potentially confounding age-related changes in expanded clonotypes. Total diversity estimates from one million sequenced T cells were considered lower bounds and underestimates. The long-lived group showed more naive CD4+ T cells, fewer expanded clones and increased TCR diversity than the aged group, suggesting age selection.

Worth noting for this clonotype: Its recognized antigen is unknown. No base quality values were provided; no much bigger clone lies one nucleotide off.

The sequenced sample was blood. This receptor was identified in a woman between 25 and 40 years old in good health. The V and J genes are TRBV7-9 and TRBJ2-5, with 10 middle bases fitting TRBD1. The base sequence is TGTGCCAGCAGCTCGCCTCGACAGGGGGCCAATGAGCAGTACTTC. It codes for CASSSPRQGANEQYF.